The 20 T cell receptor beta chains below all came from one sample that was sequenced in a study of OX40 agonist ivuxolimab in advanced cancers. Clones were read by immunoSEQ multiplex PCR, and TCRdb kept only the in-frame ones, dropping some. Altogether 35,000 to 45,000 clones are present, more than 75% being singletons, with the ten largest covering 9.5% to 15%. The input for sequencing was CD4+ or CD8+ T cells sorted from blood, taken in a trial of the OX40 agonist ivuxolimab. Receptors originate from an adult with an advanced solid tumor such as melanoma, head and neck, liver or kidney cancer.

CDR3 region: CASSFLPGDADISYEQYF. In DNA, the CDR3 is TGTGCCAGCAGTTTTCTGCCAGGGGACGCGGATATTTCCTACGAGCAGTACTTC. The J gene is TRBJ2-7, the V gene TRBV28, with D tentatively TRBD1 (6 bases). This CDR3 contains 18 residues. Trimming left V 3 bases short and J 1 base short, with 22 bases between. Germline-derived CDR1 and CDR2 are MDHEN and SYDVKM.

The chain carries TRBV2 and TRBJ2-7; 12 positions agree with TRBD2. V was clipped by 2 bases and J by 1 base; unmatched bases: 3. Germline CDR1 SNHLY, CDR2 FYNNEI. This CDR3 is 16 amino acids long. The chain's CDR3 is CASSEFLAGGSYEQYF. Here the CDR3 DNA reads TGTGCCAGCAGTGAATTCCTAGCGGGAGGGTCCTACGAGCAGTACTTC.

The count of this clone is one. The V call is TRBV28, the J call TRBJ2-3; 11 bases agree with TRBD1. The CDR3 is made up of 13 amino acids. CDR1 and CDR2 (germline): MDHEN, SYDVKM. As DNA, the CDR3 is TGTGGAGGGGCCGGGACAGGGGGAGATACGCAGTATTTT. Amino acid sequence: CGGAGTGGDTQYF.

The CDR3 DNA sequence: TGCAGCGTCCACCCGGTCGGCACCGCCAATGAGCAGTTCTTC. Translated, it gives CSVHPVGTANEQFF. The V gene is TRBV29-1, the J gene TRBJ2-1; D not resolved. CDR3 size: 14 residues. The ends were cut back, 6 bases at V and 6 bases at J, with 18 bases in the middle. Germline V gene sequence: CDR1 SQVTM, CDR2 ANQGSEA.

CDR3 region: CATQGNTEAFF. The CDR3, as DNA: TGTGCCACCCAGGGGAACACTGAAGCTTTCTTT. The chain employs TRBV28 and TRBJ1-1; possibly TRBD1 for D (5 bases). Germline CDR1 is MDHEN and CDR2 is SYDVKM. This CDR3 has 11 amino acids. Trimming took 10 bases from V and 1 from J, leaving 7 bases between them.

The chain combines TRBV5-1 with TRBJ1-1; D possibly corresponds to TRBD1 (5 bases). The V and J ends lost 1 base and 1 base respectively, with 8 bases between them. CDR3 length equals 14 residues. Germline-derived CDR1 and CDR2 are SGHRS and YFSETQ. CDR3 protein: CASSLLQANTEAFF. CDR3 DNA sequence: TGCGCCAGCAGCTTGCTACAGGCGAACACTGAAGCTTTCTTT.

Within the sample, this clone is medium-sized. This chain links TRBV2 with TRBJ2-7; perhaps TRBD1 as D (6 bases). The CDR3 covers 13 residues. Germline CDR1 is SNHLY and CDR2 is FYNNEI. Trimming stripped 4 bases from V and 4 bases from J, with 11 bases between. CDR3 sequence reads: CASSGGRGYEQYF. CDR3 coding DNA: TGTGCCAGCAGTGGCGGCAGGGGATACGAGCAGTACTTC.

This chain connects TRBV7-2 to TRBJ1-5; a weak D match, TRBD1 (5 bases). Trimming took off 0 bases at V and 6 bases at J, with 12 bases between the two ends. The CDR3 has 15 amino acids. CDR1 and CDR2 (germline): SGHTA, FQGNSA. The CDR3 loop reads CASSLALGVGQPQHF. The CDR3 DNA follows: TGTGCCAGCAGCTTAGCGTTGGGGGTTGGTCAGCCCCAGCATTTT.

The genes are TRBV7-2 and TRBJ1-3; D unresolved. Germline loops: CDR1 SGHTA, CDR2 FQGNSA. The CDR3 has 15 residues. V shed 6 bases and J shed 0 bases, with 12 bases lying between them. The CDR3 here is CASSPDPSSGNTIYF. CDR3 DNA: TGTGCCAGCAGTCCTGATCCGAGCTCTGGAAACACCATATATTTT.

This clone was seen just once. The rearrangement uses TRBV27 and TRBJ1-1; D ambiguous. Between the trimmed V and J ends, which lost 0 bases and 7 bases, there was a span of 27 bases. The V gene's germline CDR1 is MNHEY and CDR2 SMNVEV (reference sequence). This CDR3 region has 19 residues. The CDR3 DNA reads TGTGCCAGCAGTTTATCTTATGCGGCGGACTGGGGTCAAGGCCGTGAAGCTTTCTTT. Its translation is CASSLSYAADWGQGREAFF.

This sequence joins TRBV15 and TRBJ2-5; no reliable D call. V was cut by 3 bases and J by 5 bases, with 7 bases left in between. This CDR3 has 12 residues. Germline CDR1 is LNHNV and CDR2 is YYDKDF (reference sequence). This chain's CDR3 is CATSSVGETQYF. The DNA of the CDR3 is TGTGCCACCAGCAGCGTTGGTGAGACCCAGTACTTC.

This clone was recorded a few times. The rearrangement joins TRBV27 to TRBJ2-7, with D possibly matching TRBD2 (6 bases). CDR1 and CDR2 from the germline V gene are MNHEY and SMNVEV (reference sequence). V was cut by 5 bases and J by 0 bases, with 14 bases left in between. CDR3 length: 15 amino acids. The DNA of the CDR3 is TGTGCCAGCAGTCCGGGGACTCATAGCTCCTACGAGCAGTACTTC. Protein: CASSPGTHSSYEQYF.

The rearrangement joins TRBV6-6 to TRBJ2-5; D gene uncertain. The J call may be incorrect, as the DNA end agrees better with TRBJ2-7. The CDR3 spans 14 residues. CDR1 MNHNY and CDR2 SVGAGI come from the germline V gene (reference sequence). Written as DNA, the CDR3 is TGTGCCAGCAGTGACGTAGGCCCGACCTACGAGCAGTACTTC. Amino acids: CASSDVGPTYEQYF.

The chain uses TRBV19 and TRBJ2-5; 12 bases are shared with TRBD1. CDR3 length equals 16 residues. Germline lookup yields CDR1 LNHDA and CDR2 SQIVND (reference sequence). The V gene end was trimmed by 2 bases and the J gene end by 1 base; junction bases not matched to a gene: 2. In DNA, the CDR3 is TGTGCCAGTAGTATAATGGGACAGGGGGCCCAAGAGACCCAGTACTTC. Its translation is CASSIMGQGAQETQYF.

V gene TRBV11-2 combines with J gene TRBJ2-2; no reliable D call. The CDR3 is 14 residues long. CDR1 and CDR2 from the germline V gene are SGHAT and FQNNGV. V gave up 7 bases and J gave up 5 bases, with 14 bases separating them. The CDR3 loop is CASTTKWDTGELFF. The DNA for the CDR3 is TGTGCCAGCACCACTAAATGGGATACCGGGGAGCTGTTTTTT.

This clone has more than one count but fewer than ten. The chain is built from TRBV5-1 and TRBJ2-7, with 12 bases identical to TRBD1. This CDR3 has 16 amino acids. The germline gives CDR1 SGHRS, CDR2 YFSETQ. With 4 bases clipped from V and 6 bases from J, the junction kept 11 bases outside the gene matches. The CDR3 loop is CASSPLPGQGALEQYF. DNA for the CDR3: TGCGCCAGCAGCCCGCTCCCGGGACAGGGGGCCCTCGAGCAGTACTTC.

The chain is built from TRBV4-2 and TRBJ2-3, with D unclear. Looked up from germline, CDR1 is LGHNA and CDR2 is YNFKEQ. With 2 bases removed from V and 0 bases from J, the gap between germline ends came to 9 bases. The CDR3 spans 15 residues. CDR3 sequence (DNA): TGTGCCAGCAGCCAAAACCCGGAGAGCACAGATACGCAGTATTTT. Translating it yields CASSQNPESTDTQYF.

The CDR3 protein is CASSSLLAGGPGTQYF. The CDR3 bases are TGTGCCAGCAGCTCACTACTAGCGGGAGGGCCGGGTACGCAGTATTTT. The chain recombines TRBV13 with TRBJ2-3; 13 nucleotides align to TRBD2. The trim removed 4 bases at V and 8 bases at J, leaving 9 bases unmatched. The CDR3 has 16 amino acids. Germline CDR1 PRHDT, CDR2 FYEKMQ (reference sequence).

This clone was recorded only once. The J gene is TRBJ2-3, the V gene TRBV15, with TRBD2 matching 7 bases. Looked up from germline, CDR1 is LNHNV and CDR2 is YYDKDF (reference sequence). The CDR3 is made up of 17 amino acids. J lost 1 base, V lost 2 bases, and 9 bases had no gene match. CDR3 amino acids: CATSRPLDLAGTDTQYF. The CDR3 DNA sequence: TGTGCCACCAGCAGACCCCTTGACCTAGCGGGCACAGATACGCAGTATTTT.

J is TRBJ2-7 and V is TRBV7-8; 9 nucleotides match TRBD1. CDR1 and CDR2 from the germline V gene are SGHVS and FQNEAQ. With V trimmed by 6 bases and J by 2 bases, 8 bases remained unmatched. The CDR3 spans 15 residues. CDR3 region: CASRGGDRATYEQYF. The CDR3 nucleotides are TGTGCCAGCAGGGGTGGGGACAGGGCCACCTACGAGCAGTACTTC.